This TCR beta chain appears in the sequencing data of a study of shared clonotypes between healthy human individuals. This CDR3 region has 11 residues. Trimming removed 5 bases from V and 4 bases from J, with 6 bases in between. The germline gives CDR1 MNHNY, CDR2 SVGAGI (reference sequence). Deep was the level used in running the assay. TCRdb's table, derived via immunoSEQ multiplex PCR, lists solely in-frame clones and lacks some. The table includes about 1.1 million clones, 75% to 80% detected once. Overall study results and limits: When naive CD4 clonotypes were compared across a few donors, approximately 5% were shared.

Comments on this clone: Its antigen is still unknown. The sample carries other DNA sequences with the same CDR3.

The sequenced sample consisted of memory CD4+ T cells from PBMCs. The subset was: CD45RA-negative fraction. This receptor was identified in a man aged 18 to 35 in good health. Some clones in this sample may be carry-over from other donors' samples. The V and J genes are TRBV6-6 and TRBJ2-7; D is ambiguous. The CDR3 here is CASSGGYEQYF. The CDR3 DNA sequence: TGTGCCAGCAGTGGTGGATACGAGCAGTACTTC.